Each of the 19 T cell receptor beta chains below was sequenced from the same sample in a study of CD8+CD57+ T cells in acquired aplastic anemia (dated by TCRdb to the late 2010s). The run used an Illumina HiSeq 2000. TCR beta VDJ combination and CDR3 sequence profiling used genomic DNA as the template. TCRdb trimmed public reads at Q25 via fastp, called clones via MiXCR and kept in-frame beta chains. Each entry is one CDR3 protein sequence, shown with its most common DNA and genes. Recorded for this sample are approximately 380,000 distinct CDR3 sequences; 60% to 80% of them occurred a single time. Together, the top ten hold 3% to 5% of the sample. The sequenced sample was sorted CD4+, CD8+, or CD8+CD57+ T cells (not recorded which) from PBMCs. Receptor source: a human donor in good health, serving as a control.

In its sample, this clonotype was seen a few times. The chain recombines TRBV29-1 with TRBJ2-7; 10 bases match TRBD2. Germline V CDR1 and CDR2: SQVTM, ANQGSEA. J was trimmed by 5 bases and V by 4 bases; bases with no gene match: 8. The CDR3 has 14 residues. In nucleotides, the CDR3 is TGCAGCGTTGGTGGAACTAGCGGGATCCACGAGCAGTACTTC. Translation gives CSVGGTSGIHEQYF.

The rearrangement uses TRBV7-2 and TRBJ2-7, with 8 bases identical to TRBD2. The CDR3 has 15 amino acids. Germline-derived CDR1 and CDR2 are SGHTA and FQGNSA. V was clipped by 0 bases and J by 7 bases; unmatched bases: 8. CDR3 sequence: CASSLAAGARAEQYF. The DNA of the CDR3 is TGTGCCAGCAGCTTAGCAGCGGGGGCCCGCGCAGAGCAGTACTTC.

To note about this clonotype: A read error may produce the germline difference seen at one junction end. The chain employs TRBV7-2 and TRBJ1-4; D might be TRBD1 (6 bases). In germline, CDR1 is SGHTA, CDR2 FQGNSA. The length of the CDR3 is 14 residues. The CDR3: CASSPQGGDEKQLF. The CDR3 DNA reads as TGCGCCAGCAGCCCACAGGGAGGAGATGAAAAACAGCTTTTT.

This clonotype was seen just once. This rearrangement joins TRBV5-8 to TRBJ1-5, with D perhaps matching TRBD1 (5 bases). The CDR3 sequence is 15 residues long. V gave up 3 bases and J gave up 7 bases, with 17 bases separating them. The V gene's germline CDR1 is SGHTS and CDR2 YDEGEE. The CDR3, as DNA: TGTGCCAGCAGCTCGGGACTCGGGGACCAACAGCCCCAGCATTTT. Amino acid sequence: CASSSGLGDQQPQHF.

With respect to this clonotype: The CDR3 end shows no conserved phenylalanine or tryptophan, and so a read error is likely. No DNA is shown, since the ends of the CDR3 on it are uncertain; the CDR3 is the one TCRdb lists. The chain carries TRBV19 and TRBJ1-1. Including both end residues, the CDR3 is 15 amino acids long. Germline CDR1 and CDR2: LNHDA and SQIVND (reference sequence). The CDR3 loop reads CASSPHTRLGTDALY.

V gene TRBV12-3 or TRBV12-4 combines with J gene TRBJ2-1; no definite D call. Trimming took off 2 bases at V and 7 bases at J, with 12 bases between the two ends. CDR3 length: 14 amino acids. The CDR3 coding sequence is TGTGCCAGCAGTTTAACCAGAAACGATAATGAGCAGTTCTTC. Its translation: CASSLTRNDNEQFF.

This clonotype was picked up one time. This CDR3 fails to terminate in the conserved phenylalanine or tryptophan, so it likely reflects a read error. The limits of the CDR3 on the DNA are not certain, so only TCRdb's listed CDR3 is given. V gene TRBV15 combines with J gene TRBJ2-5; whether TRBD1, the table's D call, matches the DNA was not checked. The CDR3 length equals 15 residues, ends included. Germline V lookup: CDR1 LNHNV, CDR2 YYDKDF (reference sequence). The CDR3 region is CATSRDYSEGDTFGS.

This clonotype was seen once. The germline gene is not matched at one end of the junction; a read error may be the cause. The V call is TRBV7-3, the J call TRBJ2-2; 8 bases align to TRBD1. Germline assignment: CDR1 SGHTA and CDR2 FQGTGA. This CDR3 is built from 14 residues. The CDR3 DNA sequence: TGTGCCAGCAGTGAACGACAGGGGAACTGGGGCTTGATTTTT. Translated: CASSERQGNWGLIF.

The V call is TRBV9, the J call TRBJ1-6; the D is unclear. The CDR3 consists of 14 residues. Per germline, CDR1 SGDLS and CDR2 YYNGEE. V lost 4 bases to trimming and J lost 19 bases, with 24 bases between them. Here the CDR3 reads CASSLTRGEPHEHF. CDR3 coding DNA: TGTGCCAGCAGCCTTACTCGCGGGGAGCCCCATGAGCACTTT. Using reference TRBV9 and TRBJ1-6 for the parts outside the CDR3, the full variable domain is DSGVTQTPKHLITATGQRVTLRCSPRSGDLSVYWYQQSLDQGLQFLIQYYNGEERAKGNILERFSAQQFPDLHSELNLSSLELGDSALYFCASSLTRGEPHEHFGNGTRLTVT.

With respect to this clonotype: Without the conserved terminal phenylalanine or tryptophan, this CDR3 likely stems from a read error. It is unclear where the CDR3 begins or ends on the DNA, so no DNA is shown, and the CDR3 is as TCRdb lists it. This chain uses TRBV7-3 with TRBJ1-5; whether TRBD1, the table's D call, matches the DNA was not checked. The germline V gene encodes CDR1 SGHTA and CDR2 FQGTGA. From its first to its last residue, the CDR3 has 13 amino acids. CDR3: CASSQTRGQLKLK.

The V and J genes are TRBV13 and TRBJ1-6; TRBD1 is a possible D gene (5 bases). The germline CDR1 and CDR2 sequences are PRHDT and FYEKMQ (reference sequence). This CDR3 is built from 13 residues. V shed 7 bases and J shed 10 bases, with 14 bases lying between them. This CDR3 is CASTTWGGSPLHF. CDR3 bases: TGTGCCAGCACCACATGGGGGGGATCACCCCTCCACTTT.

Turning to this clonotype: At one end, the junction sequence differs from germline, possibly due to a read error. The V call is TRBV20-1, the J call TRBJ2-2; possibly TRBD2 for D (5 bases). Germline V gene sequence: CDR1 DFQATT, CDR2 SNEGSKA (reference sequence). This CDR3 has 11 residues. The CDR3 nucleotides read TGCAGTGCTAGAGATGCCGGGGAGCTGCTTTTT. Protein: CSARDAGELLF.

DNA of the CDR3: TGCAGTGCTAGCAGACACAGGGCTAGATATGGCTACACCTTC. It yields the protein CSASRHRARYGYTF. V and J are TRBV20-1 and TRBJ1-2; the D gene is possibly TRBD1 (6 bases). CDR3 size: 14 residues. V shed 3 bases and J shed 5 bases, with 16 bases lying between them. Per germline, CDR1 DFQATT and CDR2 SNEGSKA (reference sequence).

The rearrangement links TRBV7-2 to TRBJ1-1; D not resolved. Trimming removed 6 bases from V and 1 base from J, with 9 bases in between. The CDR3 loop spans 13 amino acids. Germline lookup yields CDR1 SGHTA and CDR2 FQGNSA. The CDR3: CASSERANTEAFF. CDR3 in DNA: TGTGCCAGCAGTGAAAGGGCGAACACTGAAGCTTTCTTT.

The chain employs TRBV2 and TRBJ2-7; D possibly corresponds to TRBD1 (6 bases). V was shortened by 10 bases and J by 0 bases, with 10 bases between the two germline ends. In germline, CDR1 is SNHLY, CDR2 FYNNEI. This CDR3 region has 12 residues. CDR3 sequence: CANRDTSYEQYF. The CDR3 region has the DNA TGTGCCAACCGGGACACCTCCTACGAGCAGTACTTC.

This rearrangement joins TRBV7-9 to TRBJ1-3; D unclear. The germline CDR1 and CDR2 sequences are SEHNR and FQNEAQ (reference sequence). V was cut by 2 bases and J by 12 bases, with 23 bases left in between. This CDR3 region has 16 residues. CDR3 DNA sequence: TGTGCCAGCAGCTTACTAGGAGGCTATGGCTACACCTTCATATATTTT. As protein: CASSLLGGYGYTFIYF.

The chain employs TRBV24-1 and TRBJ1-1; possible D gene TRBD1, 6 bases. CDR1 and CDR2 from the germline V gene are KGHDR and SFDVKD. Trimming removed 7 bases from V and 10 bases from J, with 18 bases in between. The CDR3 loop spans 13 amino acids. This chain's CDR3 is CATRQDRKSAAFF. The CDR3 region has the DNA TGTGCCACCAGGCAAGACAGGAAATCTGCAGCTTTCTTT.

The sample holds many counts of this clonotype. Likely a read error: the CDR3 ends without its conserved phenylalanine or tryptophan. The DNA is left out, because the CDR3 cannot be placed on it with certainty; the CDR3 is given as TCRdb lists it. The chain is built from TRBV2 and TRBJ2-7; TRBD2 is the table's D call and was not checked against the DNA. The CDR3 adds up to 8 amino acids, both ends counted. Germline CDR1 and CDR2: SNHLY and FYNNEI. The CDR3 loop is CASMGIAG.

Remarks on this clonotype: A read error may be the cause here, since a much bigger clone is one base away. It is likely a read error, because the conserved phenylalanine at the end of the CDR3 is missing. The V gene is TRBV5-1, the J gene TRBJ1-3; the match to TRBD1 covers 7 bases. V was clipped by 4 bases and J by 2 bases; unmatched bases: 12. Germline V gives CDR1 SGHRS, CDR2 YFSETQ. CDR3 length: 17 amino acids. The CDR3 coding sequence is TGCGCCAGCAGCCCTACTGGACAGGCTCTTACTGGAAACACCATATATTCT. Translating it yields CASSPTGQALTGNTIYS.